This T cell receptor beta chain is from a study of T cell responses to AZD1222 COVID-19 vaccine. Turning to the study itself: Second-dose timings of about 4 or about 12 weeks were pooled.

CDR1 and CDR2 (germline): SEHNR, FQNEAQ (reference sequence). This CDR3 has 15 amino acids. The V and J ends lost 11 bases and 4 bases respectively, with 21 bases between them. Repertoires were generated with immunoSEQ multiplex PCR, while TCRdb's copy carries only in-frame clones and drops some. The sample carries under 150,000 clones, roughly 91% recorded once. Comments on this clone: Its antigen is still unknown.

General study findings and limits: Most donors were white British and more were female, and clonal diversity was possibly underestimated. Two AZD1222 administrations were followed by greater Spike-specific TCR breadth and depth. Baseline testing showed seropositivity in only five to seven AZD1222 recipients.

The source of this sequence is an adult in good health. The chain couples TRBV7-9 to TRBJ1-5, with D possibly being TRBD1 (5 bases). Sequenced material: peripheral blood, taken on day 0 of AZD1222 vaccination. The chain's CDR3 is CASQAGVWGNQPQHF. The CDR3 DNA reads TGTGCCTCTCAGGCGGGGGTCTGGGGAAATCAGCCCCAGCATTTT.